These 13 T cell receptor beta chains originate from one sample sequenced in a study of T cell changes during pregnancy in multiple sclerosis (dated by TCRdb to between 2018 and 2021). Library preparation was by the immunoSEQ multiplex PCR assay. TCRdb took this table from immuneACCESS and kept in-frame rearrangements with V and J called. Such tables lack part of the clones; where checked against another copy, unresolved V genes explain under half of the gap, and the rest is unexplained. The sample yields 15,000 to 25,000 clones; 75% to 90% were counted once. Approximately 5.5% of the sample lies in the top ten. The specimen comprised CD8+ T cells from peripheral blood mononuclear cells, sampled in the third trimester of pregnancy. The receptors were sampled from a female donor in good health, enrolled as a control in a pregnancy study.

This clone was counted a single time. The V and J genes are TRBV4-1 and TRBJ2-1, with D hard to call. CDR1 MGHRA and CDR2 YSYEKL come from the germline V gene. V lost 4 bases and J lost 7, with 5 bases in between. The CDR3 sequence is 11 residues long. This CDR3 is CASSRVNEQFF. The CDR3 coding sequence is TGCGCCAGCAGCCGAGTAAATGAGCAGTTCTTC.

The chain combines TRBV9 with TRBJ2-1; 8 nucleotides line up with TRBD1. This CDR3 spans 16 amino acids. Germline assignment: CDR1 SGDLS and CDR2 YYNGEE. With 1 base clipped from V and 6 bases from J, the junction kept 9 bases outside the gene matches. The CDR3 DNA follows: TGTGCCAGCAGCGTAACCACCGGACAGGGTTTCAATGAGCAGTTCTTC. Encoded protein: CASSVTTGQGFNEQFF.

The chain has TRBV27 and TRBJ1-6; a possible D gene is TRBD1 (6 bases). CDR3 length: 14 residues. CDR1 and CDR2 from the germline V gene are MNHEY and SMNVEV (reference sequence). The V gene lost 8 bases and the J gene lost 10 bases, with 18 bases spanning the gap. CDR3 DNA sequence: TGTGCCAGCTATAAAACAGGGTTAGGATCACCCCTCCACTTT. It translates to CASYKTGLGSPLHF.

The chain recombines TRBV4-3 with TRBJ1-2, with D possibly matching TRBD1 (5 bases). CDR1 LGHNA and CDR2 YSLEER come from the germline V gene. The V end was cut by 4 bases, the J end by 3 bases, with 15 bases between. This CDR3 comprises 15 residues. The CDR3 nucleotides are TGCGCCAGCAGCCCCAATGGGGGGGGTGACTATGGCTACACCTTC. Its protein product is CASSPNGGGDYGYTF.

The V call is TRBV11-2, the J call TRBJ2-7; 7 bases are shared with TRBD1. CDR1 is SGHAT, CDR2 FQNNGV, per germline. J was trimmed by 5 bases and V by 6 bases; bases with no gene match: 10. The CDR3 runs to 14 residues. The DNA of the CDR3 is TGTGCCAGCAGACTCGACAGGGATGGAGACGAGCAGTACTTC. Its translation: CASRLDRDGDEQYF.

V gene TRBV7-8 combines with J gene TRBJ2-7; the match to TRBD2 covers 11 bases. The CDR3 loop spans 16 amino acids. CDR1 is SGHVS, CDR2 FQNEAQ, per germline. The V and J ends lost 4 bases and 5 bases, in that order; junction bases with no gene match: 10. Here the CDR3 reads CASSSTPSGGSNEQYF. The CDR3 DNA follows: TGTGCCAGCAGCTCCACTCCTAGCGGGGGGTCAAACGAGCAGTACTTC.

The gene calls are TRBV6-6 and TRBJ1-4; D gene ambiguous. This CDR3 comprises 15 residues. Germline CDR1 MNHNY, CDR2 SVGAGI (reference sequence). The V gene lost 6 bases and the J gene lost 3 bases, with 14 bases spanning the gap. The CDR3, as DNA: TGTGCCAGCAGAGCCTTCCGGGGTGCTAATGAAAAACTGTTTTTT. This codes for CASRAFRGANEKLFF.

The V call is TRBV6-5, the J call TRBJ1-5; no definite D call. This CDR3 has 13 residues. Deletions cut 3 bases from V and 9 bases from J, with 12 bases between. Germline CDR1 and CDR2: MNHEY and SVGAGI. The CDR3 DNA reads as TGTGCCAGCAGTTATAGTATGGGAGGGCCCCAGCATTTT. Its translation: CASSYSMGGPQHF.

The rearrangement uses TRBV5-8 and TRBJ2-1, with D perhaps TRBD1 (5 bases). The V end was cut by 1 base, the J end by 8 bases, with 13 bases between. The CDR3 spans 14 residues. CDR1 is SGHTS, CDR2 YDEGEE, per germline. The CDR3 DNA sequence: TGTGCCAGCAGCTTGATGGCTCTAGGGGATGAGCAGTTCTTC. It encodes CASSLMALGDEQFF. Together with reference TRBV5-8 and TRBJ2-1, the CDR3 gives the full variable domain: EAGVTQSPTHLIKTRGQQATLRCSPISGHTSVYWYQQALGLGLQFLLWYDEGEERNRGNFPPRFSGRQFPNYSSELNVNALELEDSALYLCASSLMALGDEQFFGPGTRLTVL.

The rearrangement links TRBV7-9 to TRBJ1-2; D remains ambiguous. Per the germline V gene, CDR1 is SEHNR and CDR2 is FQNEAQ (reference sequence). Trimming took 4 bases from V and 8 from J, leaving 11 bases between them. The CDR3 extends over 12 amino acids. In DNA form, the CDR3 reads TGTGCCAGCAGCTCCAGCGGGTTCGGCTACACCTTC. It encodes CASSSSGFGYTF. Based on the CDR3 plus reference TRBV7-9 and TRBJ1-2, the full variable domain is DTGVSQNPRHKITKRGQNVTFRCDPISEHNRLYWYRQTLGQGPEFLTYFQNEAQLEKSRLLSDRFSAERPKGSFSTLEIQRTEQGDSAMYLCASSSSGFGYTFGSGTRLTVV.

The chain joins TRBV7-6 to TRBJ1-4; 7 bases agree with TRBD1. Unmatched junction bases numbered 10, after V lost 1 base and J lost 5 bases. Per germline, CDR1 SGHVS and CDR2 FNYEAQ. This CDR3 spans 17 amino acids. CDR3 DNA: TGTGCCAGCAGCTTAGTGCCATGGGACAGAAGCAATGAAAAACTGTTTTTT. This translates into CASSLVPWDRSNEKLFF.

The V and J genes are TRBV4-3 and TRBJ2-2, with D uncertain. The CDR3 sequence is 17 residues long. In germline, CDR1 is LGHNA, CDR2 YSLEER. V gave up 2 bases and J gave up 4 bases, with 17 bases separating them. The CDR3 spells CASSQIPPTGSTGELFF. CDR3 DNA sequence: TGCGCCAGCAGCCAAATCCCGCCGACTGGCAGCACCGGGGAGCTGTTTTTT.

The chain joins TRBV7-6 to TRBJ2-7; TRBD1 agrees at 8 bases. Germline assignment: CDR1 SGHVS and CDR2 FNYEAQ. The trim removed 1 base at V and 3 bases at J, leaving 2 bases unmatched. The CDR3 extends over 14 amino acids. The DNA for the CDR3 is TGTGCCAGCAGCTTAGGGGGGACAGGCTACGAGCAGTACTTC. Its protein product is CASSLGGTGYEQYF.